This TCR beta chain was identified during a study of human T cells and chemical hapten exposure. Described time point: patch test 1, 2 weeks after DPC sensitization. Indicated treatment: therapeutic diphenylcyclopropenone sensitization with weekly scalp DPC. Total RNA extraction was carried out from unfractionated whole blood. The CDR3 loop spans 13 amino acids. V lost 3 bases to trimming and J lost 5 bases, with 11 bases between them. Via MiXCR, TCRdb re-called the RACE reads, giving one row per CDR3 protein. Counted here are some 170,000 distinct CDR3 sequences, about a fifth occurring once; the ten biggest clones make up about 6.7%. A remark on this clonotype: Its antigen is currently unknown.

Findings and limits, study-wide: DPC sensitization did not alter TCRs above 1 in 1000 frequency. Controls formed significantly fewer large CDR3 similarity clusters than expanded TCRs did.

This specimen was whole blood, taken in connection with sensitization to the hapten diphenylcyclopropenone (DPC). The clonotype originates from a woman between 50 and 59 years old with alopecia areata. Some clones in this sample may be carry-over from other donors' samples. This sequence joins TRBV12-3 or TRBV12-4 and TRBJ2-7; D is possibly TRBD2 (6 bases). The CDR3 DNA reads TGTGCCAGCAGTTTGGCAGGGAGGAACGAGCAGTACTTC. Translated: CASSLAGRNEQYF.